The next 24 T cell receptor beta chains were all read from a single sample in a study of blood T cells in healthy people across ages. Using a J-beta primer mix together with a sample-barcoded 5' primer, a second PCR was run for about 6 to 11 cycles. From the 5' RACE reads, TCRdb called clonotypes with MiXCR, one entry per CDR3 protein. The table has about 730,000 distinct CDR3 sequences, around 46% seen once; the top ten hold 20% to 25%. The specimen was blood. Receptor source: a woman aged 55-70 years in good health.

The genes are TRBV30 and TRBJ2-3; D assignment may be TRBD1 or TRBD2 (7 bases each). The V and J ends lost 3 bases and 7 bases respectively, with 17 bases between them. Germline-derived CDR1 and CDR2 are GTSNPN and SVGIG (reference sequence). The CDR3 has 14 residues. DNA of the CDR3: TGTGCCTGGAGGGGGGAGGGGGCGGGGAATACGCAGTATTTT. Amino acids: CAWRGEGAGNTQYF.

There are a few counts of this clonotype. The chain recombines TRBV6-6 with TRBJ2-1, with TRBD2 matching 11 bases. Germline trimming cut 2 bases from V and 3 bases from J; bases unmatched to any gene: 3. This CDR3 has 16 amino acids. Germline assignment: CDR1 MNHNY and CDR2 SVGAGI (reference sequence). Here the CDR3 reads CASSYGTSGNYNEQFF. The CDR3 region has the DNA TGTGCCAGCAGTTACGGGACTAGCGGTAACTACAATGAGCAGTTCTTC.

As DNA, the CDR3 is TGCAGCGTTGAAGATCAGGGGTGGGAAAATCAGCCCCAGCATTTT. Protein: CSVEDQGWENQPQHF. This sequence joins TRBV29-1 and TRBJ1-5, with TRBD1 as a possible D gene (6 bases). Per germline, CDR1 SQVTM and CDR2 ANQGSEA. Trimming pared 0 bases from V and 4 bases from J, leaving 13 bases between. The CDR3 consists of 15 residues.

This sequence joins TRBV7-3 and TRBJ2-2; 10 bases fit TRBD2. The CDR3 sequence is 14 residues long. Germline CDR1 SGHTA, CDR2 FQGTGA. The V segment lost 6 bases and the J segment 6 bases; nucleotides outside the gene matches: 4. The CDR3 loop is CASRLAGVAGELFF. The CDR3 DNA follows: TGTGCCAGCAGGCTAGCGGGAGTTGCCGGGGAGCTGTTTTTT.

A remark on this clonotype: It may be a read error: a sequence one base away is much more abundant. This chain joins TRBV5-1 and TRBJ2-1; 9 bases fit TRBD1. This CDR3 comprises 16 residues. Losses at the gene ends were 3 bases for V and 8 bases for J; bases not matched to a gene: 12. CDR1 and CDR2 (germline): SGHRS, YFSETQ. The CDR3 sequence: CASSSKQDRGVDEQFF. The DNA of the CDR3 is TGCGCCAGCAGCTCCAAGCAGGACAGGGGCGTCGATGAGCAGTTCTTC.

The rearrangement joins TRBV6-2 or TRBV6-3 to TRBJ2-1, with 15 bases lining up with TRBD2. The CDR3 contains 19 residues. V lost 2 bases, J lost 0 bases, and 5 bases stayed unmatched. Germline V CDR1 and CDR2: MNHEY, SVGEGT. Here the CDR3 DNA reads TGTGCCAGCAGTTACCGGGGACTAGCGGGGGGTAGCTCCTACAATGAGCAGTTCTTC. Protein: CASSYRGLAGGSSYNEQFF.

The chain employs TRBV7-9 and TRBJ2-6; D ambiguous. Germline loops: CDR1 SEHNR, CDR2 FQNEAQ (reference sequence). V dropped 5 bases and J dropped 0 bases, with 8 bases sitting between them. This CDR3 region has 15 residues. The CDR3 is CASSVDYSGANVLTF. The CDR3 nucleotides read TGTGCCAGCAGCGTAGATTACTCTGGGGCCAACGTCCTGACTTTC.

This clonotype was counted between two and nine times. The chain employs TRBV12-3 or TRBV12-4 and TRBJ1-1; tentative D call: TRBD1 (6 bases). The length of the CDR3 is 14 residues. V was shortened by 7 bases and J by 4 bases, with 16 bases between the two germline ends. CDR3 sequence reads: CASTVSTGPTEAFF. The CDR3 DNA is TGTGCCAGCACCGTTTCGACAGGTCCCACTGAAGCTTTCTTT.

CDR3 bases: TGTGCCAGCTCACCACAAATAGGGGAAGGCTCCTACGAGCAGTACTTC. As protein: CASSPQIGEGSYEQYF. This chain connects TRBV18 to TRBJ2-7; a possible D gene is TRBD1 (5 bases). This CDR3 spans 16 amino acids. V was shortened by 1 base and J by 0 bases, with 13 bases between the two germline ends. Looked up from germline, CDR1 is KGHSH and CDR2 is LQKENI.

This clonotype showed up many times. The chain employs TRBV7-2 and TRBJ2-5; 11 nucleotides line up with TRBD2. This CDR3 has 17 residues. The junction had 13 bases not matched to a gene; V was cut back by 5 bases and J by 5 bases. The germline V gene encodes CDR1 SGHTA and CDR2 FQGNSA. This chain's CDR3 is CASSIISGGAGSETQYF. CDR3 coding DNA: TGTGCCAGCAGCATAATTAGCGGGGGGGCGGGATCGGAGACCCAGTACTTC.

This sequence joins TRBV29-1 and TRBJ2-4; 10 bases align to TRBD1. CDR1 SQVTM and CDR2 ANQGSEA come from the germline V gene. V was clipped by 6 bases and J by 2 bases; unmatched bases: 4. This CDR3 region has 14 residues. The DNA for the CDR3 is TGCAGCGTGGGACAGGGGACCACCAAAAACATTCAGTACTTC. This gives the protein CSVGQGTTKNIQYF.

This clonotype was counted between two and nine times. This chain links TRBV15 with TRBJ2-7, with D maybe TRBD1 (6 bases). This CDR3 contains 15 residues. Between the trimmed V and J ends, which lost 0 bases and 5 bases, there was a span of 14 bases. Germline-derived CDR1 and CDR2 are LNHNV and YYDKDF (reference sequence). CDR3 sequence reads: CATSREARGAHEQYF. CDR3 coding DNA: TGTGCCACCAGCAGAGAGGCCAGGGGTGCCCACGAGCAGTACTTC.

The chain links TRBV24-1 to TRBJ1-2; 7 nucleotides agree with TRBD1. The trim removed 2 bases at V and 4 bases at J, leaving 6 bases unmatched. The CDR3 is 15 amino acids. The germline V gene encodes CDR1 KGHDR and CDR2 SFDVKD. CDR3 in amino acids: CATSDSRQGVYGYTF. As DNA, the CDR3 is TGTGCCACCAGTGATTCTCGCCAGGGGGTCTATGGCTACACCTTC.

The genes are TRBV2 and TRBJ2-7, with a possible D match to TRBD2 (6 bases). Trimming cost V 4 bases and J 7 bases, with 20 bases left between them. Germline V gene data show CDR1 as SNHLY and CDR2 as FYNNEI. This CDR3 region has 15 residues. CDR3 sequence (DNA): TGTGCCAGCAGTGGGGCTAGCGCCGTCCCAAGTGAGCAGTACTTC. It encodes CASSGASAVPSEQYF.

The CDR3 region is CASSGGASGGCNEQFF. CDR3 DNA sequence: TGTGCCAGCAGTGGTGGGGCTAGCGGGGGGTGCAATGAGCAGTTCTTC. V and J are TRBV25-1 and TRBJ2-1; 11 bases are a match to TRBD2. Germline CDR1 and CDR2: MGHDK and SYGVNS. The CDR3 totals 16 residues. The trim removed 4 bases at V and 6 bases at J, leaving 8 bases unmatched.

This chain connects TRBV3-1 to TRBJ2-2; D gene ambiguous. CDR3 length: 15 residues. Germline CDR1 is LGHDT and CDR2 is YNNKEL (reference sequence). Deletions cut 1 base from V and 2 bases from J, with 8 bases between. The DNA for the CDR3 is TGTGCCAGCAGCCAAGCCGACCGTAACACCGGGGAGCTGTTTTTT. Its translation is CASSQADRNTGELFF. Looking up the rest from reference TRBV3-1 and TRBJ2-2 gives the full variable domain: DTAVSQTPKYLVTQMGNDKSIKCEQNLGHDTMYWYKQDSKKFLKIMFSYNNKELIINETVPNRFSPKSPDKAHLNLHINSLELGDSAVYFCASSQADRNTGELFFGEGSRLTVL.

The rearrangement joins TRBV20-1 to TRBJ2-1, with D unclear. The germline CDR1 and CDR2 sequences are DFQATT and SNEGSKA (reference sequence). This CDR3 is built from 16 residues. Trimming stripped 6 bases from V and 7 bases from J, with 25 bases between. The CDR3 protein is CSANQRSVKSTNEQFF. DNA for the CDR3: TGCAGTGCAAATCAACGGTCAGTCAAGTCTACTAATGAGCAGTTCTTC.

The gene calls are TRBV4-1 and TRBJ2-7; D remains ambiguous. This CDR3 has 15 amino acids. Germline lookup yields CDR1 MGHRA and CDR2 YSYEKL. Between the trimmed V and J ends, which lost 0 bases and 2 bases, there was a span of 11 bases. The CDR3 loop is CASSQDPRVPYEQYF. For the CDR3, the DNA is TGCGCCAGCAGCCAAGATCCAAGGGTACCCTACGAGCAGTACTTC.

This sequence joins TRBV12-3 or TRBV12-4 and TRBJ1-1, with D uncertain. Trimming took 8 bases from V and 1 from J, leaving 11 bases between them. The CDR3 is made up of 13 amino acids. The CDR3 protein is CASHIGGNTEAFF. The DNA of the CDR3 is TGTGCCAGCCATATCGGCGGGAACACTGAAGCTTTCTTT.

CDR3 sequence: CAGVNEQYF. The CDR3 nucleotides read TGCGCCGGCGTTAATGAGCAGTATTTT. The chain carries TRBV5-1 and TRBJ2-3; no definite D call. V was shortened by 10 bases and J by 11 bases, with 11 bases between the two germline ends. The CDR3 has 9 residues. CDR1 is SGHRS and CDR2 is YFSETQ in the germline V gene.

This clonotype was observed a handful of times. The chain combines TRBV10-3 with TRBJ2-1; 8 bases agree with TRBD2. This CDR3 contains 14 residues. The V and J ends lost 4 bases and 7 bases, in that order; junction bases with no gene match: 6. Per germline, CDR1 ENHRY and CDR2 SYGVKD. The CDR3 is CAISVAGFGNEQFF. Written as DNA, the CDR3 is TGTGCCATCAGTGTAGCGGGATTTGGGAATGAGCAGTTCTTC.

V is TRBV7-2 and J is TRBJ2-7; 13 bases agree with TRBD2. Trimming took 5 bases from V and 4 from J; bases not matched to a gene: 5. Germline V gives CDR1 SGHTA, CDR2 FQGNSA. This CDR3 is built from 15 residues. DNA of the CDR3: TGTGCCAGCAGCACACTAGCGGGAGGGCCTTACGAGCAGTACTTC. Its translation is CASSTLAGGPYEQYF.

DNA for the CDR3: TGTGCCAGCAGTTCTGACAGCCCCGCGGGCTACACCTTC. Encoded protein: CASSSDSPAGYTF. The chain links TRBV12-3 or TRBV12-4 to TRBJ1-2, with a possible D match to TRBD1 (5 bases). CDR3 length equals 13 residues. Trimming shortened V by 4 bases and J by 8 bases, and 14 bases separated the two germline ends.

The genes are TRBV5-5 and TRBJ2-7, with 11 bases fitting TRBD2. The germline gives CDR1 SGHKS, CDR2 YYEKEE (reference sequence). The length of the CDR3 is 18 residues. Unmatched junction bases numbered 11, after V lost 3 bases and J lost 0 bases. The CDR3 spells CASSSRPSGGFSSYEQYF. CDR3 nucleotide sequence: TGTGCCAGCAGCTCCAGGCCTAGCGGGGGGTTTAGCTCCTACGAGCAGTACTTC.